This T cell receptor (beta chain) is from a study of early T cells in non-severe SARS-CoV-2 infection. Each CDR3 protein gets one entry after TCRdb re-called the 5' RACE reads with MiXCR. The sample includes about 24,000 distinct CDR3 sequences, 3.5% to 5.5% seen only once; the top ten take less than 20%. Germline V lookup: CDR1 MNHEY, CDR2 SVGAGI. V was pared by 6 bases and J by 2 bases, with 6 bases of the junction left unmatched. CDR3 size: 16 residues. This clonotype was seen repeatedly, ten times or more. What was sequenced was whole blood. This chain links TRBV6-5 with TRBJ1-5; 11 positions match TRBD1. The sequence was obtained from an adult who was a healthcare worker with PCR-confirmed SARS-CoV-2 infection or an uninfected control (not recorded which). CDR3 region: CASRPGTGGGNQPQHF. The CDR3 region has the DNA TGTGCCAGCAGACCTGGGACAGGGGGTGGCAATCAGCCCCAGCATTTT.